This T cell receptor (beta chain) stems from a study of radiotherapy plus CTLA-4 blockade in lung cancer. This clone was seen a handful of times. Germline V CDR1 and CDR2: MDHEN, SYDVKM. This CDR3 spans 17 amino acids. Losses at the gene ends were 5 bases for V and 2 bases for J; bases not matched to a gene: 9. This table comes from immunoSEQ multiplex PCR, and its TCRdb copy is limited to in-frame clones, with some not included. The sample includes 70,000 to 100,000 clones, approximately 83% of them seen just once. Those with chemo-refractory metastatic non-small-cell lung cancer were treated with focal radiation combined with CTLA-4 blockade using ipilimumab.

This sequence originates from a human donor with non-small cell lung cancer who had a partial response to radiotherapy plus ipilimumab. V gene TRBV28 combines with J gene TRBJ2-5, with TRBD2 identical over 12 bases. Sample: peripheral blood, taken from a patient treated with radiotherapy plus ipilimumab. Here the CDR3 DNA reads TGTGCCAGCAGTGCCGGACTAGCGGGACTAATACAAGAGACCCAGTACTTC. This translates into CASSAGLAGLIQETQYF.